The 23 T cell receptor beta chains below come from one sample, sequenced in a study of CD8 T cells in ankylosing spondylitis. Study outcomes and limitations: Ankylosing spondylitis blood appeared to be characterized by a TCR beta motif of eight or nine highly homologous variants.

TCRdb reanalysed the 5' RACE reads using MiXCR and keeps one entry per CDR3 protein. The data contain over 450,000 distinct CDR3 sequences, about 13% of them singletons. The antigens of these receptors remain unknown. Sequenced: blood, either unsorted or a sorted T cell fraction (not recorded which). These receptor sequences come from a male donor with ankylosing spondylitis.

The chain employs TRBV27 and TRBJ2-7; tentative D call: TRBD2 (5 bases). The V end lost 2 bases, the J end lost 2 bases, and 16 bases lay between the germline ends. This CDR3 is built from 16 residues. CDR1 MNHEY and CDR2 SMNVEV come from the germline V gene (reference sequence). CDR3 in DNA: TGTGCCAGCAGTTTAAGGGAGATTATGGAAGCCTACGAGCAGTACGTC. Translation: CASSLREIMEAYEQYV.

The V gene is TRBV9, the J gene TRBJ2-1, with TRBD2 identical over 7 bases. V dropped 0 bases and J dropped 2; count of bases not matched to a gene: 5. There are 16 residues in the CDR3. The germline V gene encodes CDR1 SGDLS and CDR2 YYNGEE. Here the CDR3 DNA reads TGTGCCAGCAGCGTAGCCGGACTAGAGACCTACAATGAGCAGTTCTTC. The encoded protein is CASSVAGLETYNEQFF.

The CDR3 region is CATSDRKAGANVLTF. The CDR3, as DNA: TGTGCCACCAGTGATCGCAAGGCTGGGGCCAACGTCCTGACTTTC. The chain has TRBV24-1 and TRBJ2-6; no clear D gene. CDR1 is KGHDR and CDR2 is SFDVKD in the germline V gene. There are 15 residues in the CDR3. Trimming pared 3 bases from V and 2 bases from J, leaving 7 bases between.

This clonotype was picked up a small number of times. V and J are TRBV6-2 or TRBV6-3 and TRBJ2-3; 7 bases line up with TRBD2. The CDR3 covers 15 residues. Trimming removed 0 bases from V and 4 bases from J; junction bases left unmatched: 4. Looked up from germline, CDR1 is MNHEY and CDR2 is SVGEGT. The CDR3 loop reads CASSYSGREADTQYF. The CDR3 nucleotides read TGTGCCAGCAGTTACTCGGGTCGGGAGGCAGATACGCAGTATTTT.

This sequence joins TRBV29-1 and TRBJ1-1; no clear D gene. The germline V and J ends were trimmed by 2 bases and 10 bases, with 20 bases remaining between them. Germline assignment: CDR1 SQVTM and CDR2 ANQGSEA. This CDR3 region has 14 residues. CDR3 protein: CSVERIRPRGTAFF. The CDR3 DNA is TGCAGCGTTGAAAGGATCCGGCCCCGGGGAACAGCTTTCTTT.

As DNA, the CDR3 is TGTGCCAGCAGCCCGACTAGGAGCAGATCTAACACCGGGGAGCTGTTTTTT. It is translated as CASSPTRSRSNTGELFF. The gene calls are TRBV3-1 and TRBJ2-2, with TRBD2 as a possible D gene (6 bases). Germline CDR1 and CDR2: LGHDT and YNNKEL (reference sequence). V lost 4 bases, J lost 2 bases, and 17 bases lay in between. This CDR3 spans 17 amino acids.

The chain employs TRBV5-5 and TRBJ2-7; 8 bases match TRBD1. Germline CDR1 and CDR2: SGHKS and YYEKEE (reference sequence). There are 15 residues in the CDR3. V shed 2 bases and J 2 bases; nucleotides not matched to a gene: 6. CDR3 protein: CASSLSDRGPYEQYF. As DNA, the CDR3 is TGTGCCAGCAGCTTATCTGACAGGGGACCCTACGAGCAGTACTTC.

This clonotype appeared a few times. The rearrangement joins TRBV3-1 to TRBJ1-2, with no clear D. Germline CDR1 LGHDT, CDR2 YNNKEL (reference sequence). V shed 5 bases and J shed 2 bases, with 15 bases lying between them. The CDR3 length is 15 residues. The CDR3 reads CASSSPGRSNYGYTF. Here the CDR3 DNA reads TGTGCCAGCAGCTCACCCGGACGTAGCAACTATGGCTACACCTTC.

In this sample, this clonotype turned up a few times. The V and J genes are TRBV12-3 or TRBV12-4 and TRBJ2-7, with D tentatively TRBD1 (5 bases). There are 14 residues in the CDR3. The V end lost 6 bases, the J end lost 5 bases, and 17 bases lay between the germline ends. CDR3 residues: CASRPSTGMDEQYF. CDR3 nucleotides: TGTGCCAGCAGGCCGTCTACAGGAATGGACGAGCAGTACTTC.

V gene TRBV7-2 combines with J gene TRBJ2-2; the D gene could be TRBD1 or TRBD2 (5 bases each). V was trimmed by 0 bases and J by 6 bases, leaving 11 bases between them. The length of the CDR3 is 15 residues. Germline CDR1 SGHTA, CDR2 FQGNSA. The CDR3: CASSLASGPAGELFF. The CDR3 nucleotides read TGTGCCAGCAGCTTAGCTTCGGGGCCCGCCGGGGAGCTGTTTTTT.

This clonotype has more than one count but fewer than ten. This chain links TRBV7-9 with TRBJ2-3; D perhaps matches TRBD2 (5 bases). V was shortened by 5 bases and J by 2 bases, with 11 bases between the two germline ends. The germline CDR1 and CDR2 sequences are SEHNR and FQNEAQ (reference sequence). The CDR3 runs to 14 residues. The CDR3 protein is CASSPEDYTDTQYF. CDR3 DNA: TGTGCCAGCAGCCCTGAAGACTACACAGATACGCAGTATTTT.

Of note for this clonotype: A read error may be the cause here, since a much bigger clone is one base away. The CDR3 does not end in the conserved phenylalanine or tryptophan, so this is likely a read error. The CDR3 sequence is CASSLQTGFNSNQPQHL. In nucleotides, the CDR3 is TGTGCCAGCAGTCTACAAACAGGATTTAATAGCAATCAGCCCCAGCATCTT. J is TRBJ1-5 and V is TRBV12-3 or TRBV12-4, with a weak D call TRBD1 (5 bases). This CDR3 has 17 residues. V was cut by 5 bases and J by 0 bases, with 17 bases left in between.

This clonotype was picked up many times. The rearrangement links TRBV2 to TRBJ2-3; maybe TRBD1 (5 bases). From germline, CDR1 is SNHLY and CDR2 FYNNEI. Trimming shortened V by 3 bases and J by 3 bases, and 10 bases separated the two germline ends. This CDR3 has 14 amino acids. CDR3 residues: CASSDQGSTDTQYF. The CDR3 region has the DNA TGTGCCAGCAGTGACCAGGGCAGTACAGATACGCAGTATTTT.

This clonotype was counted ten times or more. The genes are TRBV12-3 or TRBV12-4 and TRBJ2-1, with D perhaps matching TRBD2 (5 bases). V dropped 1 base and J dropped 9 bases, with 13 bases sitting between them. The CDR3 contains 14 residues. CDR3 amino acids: CASSLVVRESEQFF. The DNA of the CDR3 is TGTGCCAGCAGTTTAGTTGTTCGGGAATCTGAGCAGTTCTTC.

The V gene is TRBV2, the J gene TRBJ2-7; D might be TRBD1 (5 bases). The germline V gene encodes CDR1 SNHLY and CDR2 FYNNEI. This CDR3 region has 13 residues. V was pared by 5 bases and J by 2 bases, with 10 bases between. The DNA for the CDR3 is TGTGCCAGCAGTTCAGGGAATGCCTACGAGCAGTACTTC. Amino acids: CASSSGNAYEQYF.

The CDR3 reads CSAPGTGGFGELFF. The DNA for the CDR3 is TGCAGTGCCCCCGGGACAGGGGGCTTCGGGGAGCTGTTTTTT. The rearrangement joins TRBV20-1 to TRBJ2-2, with TRBD1 matching over 12 bases. Germline lookup yields CDR1 DFQATT and CDR2 SNEGSKA (reference sequence). The CDR3 is 14 residues long. V trimming: 6 bases; J trimming: 7 bases; junction bases outside the gene matches: 6.

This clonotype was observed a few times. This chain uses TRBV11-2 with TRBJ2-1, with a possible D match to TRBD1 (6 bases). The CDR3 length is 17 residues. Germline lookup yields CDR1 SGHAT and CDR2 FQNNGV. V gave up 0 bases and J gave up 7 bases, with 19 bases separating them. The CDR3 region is CASSLEENGGVYNEQFF. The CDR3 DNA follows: TGTGCCAGCAGCTTAGAGGAGAATGGGGGCGTATATAATGAGCAGTTCTTC.

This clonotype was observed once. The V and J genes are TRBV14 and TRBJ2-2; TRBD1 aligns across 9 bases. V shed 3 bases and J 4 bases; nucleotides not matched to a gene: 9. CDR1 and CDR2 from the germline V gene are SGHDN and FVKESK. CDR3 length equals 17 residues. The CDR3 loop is CASSQNRGRTVTGELFF. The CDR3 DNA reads TGTGCCAGCAGCCAGAACAGGGGGCGAACAGTCACCGGGGAGCTGTTTTTT.

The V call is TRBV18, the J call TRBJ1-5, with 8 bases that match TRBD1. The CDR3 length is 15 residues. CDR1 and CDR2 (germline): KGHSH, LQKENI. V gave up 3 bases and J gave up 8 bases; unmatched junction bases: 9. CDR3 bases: TGTGCCAGCTCACCGCCGGGACAGGTTGGGGAGCCCCAGCATTTT. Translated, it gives CASSPPGQVGEPQHF.

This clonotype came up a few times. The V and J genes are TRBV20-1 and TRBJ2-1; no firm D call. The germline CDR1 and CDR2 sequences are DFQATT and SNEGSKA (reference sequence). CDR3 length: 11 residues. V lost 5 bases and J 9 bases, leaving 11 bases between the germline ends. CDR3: CSASSLSEQFF. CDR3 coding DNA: TGCAGTGCTTCCTCATTGAGTGAGCAGTTCTTC.

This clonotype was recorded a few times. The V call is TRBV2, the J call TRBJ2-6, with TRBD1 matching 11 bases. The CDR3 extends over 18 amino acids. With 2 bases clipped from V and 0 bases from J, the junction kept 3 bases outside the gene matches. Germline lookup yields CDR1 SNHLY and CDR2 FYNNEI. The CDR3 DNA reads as TGTGCCAGCAGTGAATGGGGGACAGGGGGCTCTGGGGCCAACGTCCTGACTTTC. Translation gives CASSEWGTGGSGANVLTF. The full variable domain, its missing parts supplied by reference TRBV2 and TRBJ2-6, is EPEVTQTPSHQVTQMGQEVILRCVPISNHLYFYWYRQILGQKVEFLVSFYNNEISEKSEIFDDQFSVERPDGSNFTLKIRSTKLEDSAMYFCASSEWGTGGSGANVLTFGAGSRLTVL.

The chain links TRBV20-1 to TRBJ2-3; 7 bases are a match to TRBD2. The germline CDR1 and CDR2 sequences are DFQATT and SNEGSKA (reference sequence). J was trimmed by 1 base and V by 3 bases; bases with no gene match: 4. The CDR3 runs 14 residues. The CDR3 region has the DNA TGCAGTGCTAGTAGGCTAGCGGGCACAGATACGCAGTATTTT. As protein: CSASRLAGTDTQYF.

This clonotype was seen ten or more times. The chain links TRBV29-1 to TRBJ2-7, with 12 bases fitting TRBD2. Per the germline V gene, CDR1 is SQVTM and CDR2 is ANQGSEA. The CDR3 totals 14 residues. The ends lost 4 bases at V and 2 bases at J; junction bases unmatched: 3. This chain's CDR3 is CSVGLAGGPYEQYF. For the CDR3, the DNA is TGCAGCGTTGGGCTAGCGGGAGGGCCCTACGAGCAGTACTTC.